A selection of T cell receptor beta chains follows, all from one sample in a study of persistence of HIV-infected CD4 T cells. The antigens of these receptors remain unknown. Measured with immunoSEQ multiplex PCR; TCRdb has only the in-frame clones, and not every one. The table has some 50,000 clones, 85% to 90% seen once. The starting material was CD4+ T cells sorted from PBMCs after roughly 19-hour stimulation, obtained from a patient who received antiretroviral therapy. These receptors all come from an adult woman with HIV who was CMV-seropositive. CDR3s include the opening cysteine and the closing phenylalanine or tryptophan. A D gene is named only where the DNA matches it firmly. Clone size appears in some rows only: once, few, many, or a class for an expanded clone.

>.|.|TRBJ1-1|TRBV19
TGTGCCAGTAACCTGGGAAGATTGAACACTGAAGCTTTCTTT
CASNLGRLNTEAFF
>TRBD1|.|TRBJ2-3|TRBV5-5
TGTGCCAGCAGGCTGACAGGGGGCCGCACAGATACGCAGTATTTT
CASRLTGGRTDTQYF
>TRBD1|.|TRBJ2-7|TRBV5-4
TGTGCCAGCAGCGGGGGACAGTTGACAACCTACGAGCAGTACTTC
CASSGGQLTTYEQYF
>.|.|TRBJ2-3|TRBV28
TGTGCCAGCAGGGGGGCTGGGCAGGGGACAGATACGCAGTATTTT
CASRGAGQGTDTQYF
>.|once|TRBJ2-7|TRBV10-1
TGCGCCAGCAATTTGACAAGCTCCTACGAGCAGTACTTC
CASNLTSSYEQYF
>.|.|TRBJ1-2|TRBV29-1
TGCAGCGTGGACCCTCTCTCCTATGGCTACACCTTC
CSVDPLSYGYTF
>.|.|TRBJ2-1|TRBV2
TGTGCCAGCAGTCTGCCCCGGTCGGGGAATGAGCAGTTCTTC
CASSLPRSGNEQFF
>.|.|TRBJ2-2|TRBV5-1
TGCGCCAGCAGCTTGGCCTGGTTCCAGGGCGACTCCACCGGGGAGCTGTTTTTT
CASSLAWFQGDSTGELFF
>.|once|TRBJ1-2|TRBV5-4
TGTGCCAGCAGCTTACCAGGAAACTATGGCTACACCTTC
CASSLPGNYGYTF
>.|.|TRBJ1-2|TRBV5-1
TGCGCCAGCAGCTTGTTCGCAGACAGAAACTATGGCTACACCTTC
CASSLFADRNYGYTF
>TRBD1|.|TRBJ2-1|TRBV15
TGTGCCACCAGCAGATCCCGGGACAGCTACAATGAGCAGTTCTTC
CATSRSRDSYNEQFF
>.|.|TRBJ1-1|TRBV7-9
TGTGCCAGCAGCCTTGGGACAACAAATTTTTTGGACACTGAAGCTTTCTTT
CASSLGTTNFLDTEAFF
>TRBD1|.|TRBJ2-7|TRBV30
TGTGCCTGGACAGCCTACAGGGACAGCTACGAGCAGTACTTC
CAWTAYRDSYEQYF
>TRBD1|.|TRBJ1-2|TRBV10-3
TGTGCCATCAGTGGAGGACAGGACTATGGCTACACCTTC
CAISGGQDYGYTF
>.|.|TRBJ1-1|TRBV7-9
TGTGCCAGCAGCTCAGGTGGAGAGAGGAGCACTGAAGCTTTCTTT
CASSSGGERSTEAFF
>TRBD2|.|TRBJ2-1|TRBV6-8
TGTGCCAGCAGATTCCCGGGACTAGTGGGCGTGGATGAGCAGTTCTTC
CASRFPGLVGVDEQFF
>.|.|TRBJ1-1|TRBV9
TGTGCCAGCAGCGTAGCAAACAGGGAGGGTTCTGAAGCTTTCTTT
CASSVANREGSEAFF
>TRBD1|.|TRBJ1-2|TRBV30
TGTGCCTGGAGCCGGGACAGGGGGCGGGAGTCGGCCTACACCTTC
CAWSRDRGRESAYTF
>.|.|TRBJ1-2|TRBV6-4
TGTGCCAGCAGCCCCACCGGGCTAGGGGAGTACTACACCTTC
CASSPTGLGEYYTF
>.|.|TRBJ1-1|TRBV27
TGTGCCAGCAGTTTGGGACGTAATATGAACACTGAAGCTTTCTTT
CASSLGRNMNTEAFF
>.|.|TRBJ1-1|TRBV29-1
TGCAGCGCCGGGGGGGGAGTAAACACTGAAGCTTTCTTT
CSAGGGVNTEAFF
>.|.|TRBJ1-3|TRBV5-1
TGCGCCAGCAGCTTAGACCCACCAGGTGTCTGGGGCCCTAACCTGTCTGGAAACACCATATATTTT
CASSLDPPGVWGPNLSGNTIYF
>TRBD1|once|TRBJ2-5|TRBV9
TGTGCCAGCAGCGTCCGGACAGGGCAAGAGACCCAGTACTTC
CASSVRTGQETQYF
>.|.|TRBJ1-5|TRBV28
TGTGCCAGCAGTTCCCCCGAGCCCGGCGGGAATCAGCCCCAGCATTTT
CASSSPEPGGNQPQHF
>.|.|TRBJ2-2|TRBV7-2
TGTGCCAGCAGCTTAGGTCCCGGTAACACCGGGGAGCTGTTTTTT
CASSLGPGNTGELFF
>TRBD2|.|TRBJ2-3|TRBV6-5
TGTGCCAGCAGGGTGACTAGCTTTGGCACAGATACGCAGTATTTT
CASRVTSFGTDTQYF
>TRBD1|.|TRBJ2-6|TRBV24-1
TGTGCCACCAGTGATCCCGGACAGGGCATTAACGTCCTGACTTTC
CATSDPGQGINVLTF
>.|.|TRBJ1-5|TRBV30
TGTGCCTGGGCCGGGGGTAACAATCAGCCCCAGCATTTT
CAWAGGNNQPQHF
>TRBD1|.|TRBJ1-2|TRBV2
TGTGCCAGCAGTGTAGGGGGGACAGGCTATGGCTACACCTTC
CASSVGGTGYGYTF
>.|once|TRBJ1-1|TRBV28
TGTGCCAGCAGGACCGGGGCACTGAACACTGAAGCTTTCTTT
CASRTGALNTEAFF
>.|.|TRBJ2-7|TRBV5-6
TGTGCCAGCAGCCCTCTGACTCTCGGGGGAGGTTACGAGCAGTACTTC
CASSPLTLGGGYEQYF
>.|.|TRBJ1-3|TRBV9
TGTGCCAGCAGCCGCTATGGGACCGCGAGCTCTGGAAACACCATATATTTT
CASSRYGTASSGNTIYF
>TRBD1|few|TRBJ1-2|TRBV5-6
TGTGCCAGCAGCTTGGACCAAAAATGGACAGGGAGATTGGGTGGCTACACCTTC
CASSLDQKWTGRLGGYTF
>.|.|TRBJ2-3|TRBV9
TGTGCCAGCAGCTTAAGGGGGGACCCTAGCACAGATACGCAGTATTTT
CASSLRGDPSTDTQYF
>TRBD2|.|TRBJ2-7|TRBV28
TGTGCCAGCAGTGTAAAGGGACTAGCGGGGCGCTACGAGCAGTACTTC
CASSVKGLAGRYEQYF
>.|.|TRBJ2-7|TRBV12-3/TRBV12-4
TGTGCCAGCAGTTTAGCGGGCCCCAGGGAGCAGTACTTC
CASSLAGPREQYF
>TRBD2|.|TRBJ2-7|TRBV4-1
TGCGCCAGCAGCCAACCCCGAACTAGCGACGAGCAGTACTTC
CASSQPRTSDEQYF
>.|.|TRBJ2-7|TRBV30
TGTGCCTGGCGGGGGAAAGCCGGACAGAGAACCTCCTACGAGCAGTACTTC
CAWRGKAGQRTSYEQYF
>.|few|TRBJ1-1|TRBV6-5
TGTGCCAGCAACAAGAACACTGAAGCTTTCTTT
CASNKNTEAFF
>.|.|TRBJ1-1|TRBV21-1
TGTGCCAGTCGTTTGGACGCTGAAGCTTTCTTT
CASRLDAEAFF
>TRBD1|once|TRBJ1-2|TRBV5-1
TGCGCCAGCAGCCCCGGACAGGGGATCATGGTAAACTATGGCTACACCTTC
CASSPGQGIMVNYGYTF
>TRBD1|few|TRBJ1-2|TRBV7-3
TGTGCCAGCAGCACCCGGACAGGGGGAGGCTACACCTTC
CASSTRTGGGYTF
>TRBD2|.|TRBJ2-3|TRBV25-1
TGTGCCAGCAGTGAACGGACTAGCGGGGTTGGCACAGATACGCAGTATTTT
CASSERTSGVGTDTQYF
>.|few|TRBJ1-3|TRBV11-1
TGTGCCAGCAGCTTGAGACAGGGAAACACCATATATTTT
CASSLRQGNTIYF
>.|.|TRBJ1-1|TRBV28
TGTGCCAGCAGTTTACTCAAGATCGGTGAGTCGAACACTGAAGCTTTCTTT
CASSLLKIGESNTEAFF
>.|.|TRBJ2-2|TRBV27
TGTGCCAGCACGCTAGCGCGGGCTACCGGGGAGCTGTTTTTT
CASTLARATGELFF
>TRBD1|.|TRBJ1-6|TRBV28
TGTGCCAGCAGTGGGCGGACAGGGGAGAATTCACCCCTCCACTTT
CASSGRTGENSPLHF
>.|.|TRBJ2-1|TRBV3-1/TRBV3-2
TGTGCCAGCAGCCAAGTTTCTGCTTCGACTGAGCAGTTCTTC
CASSQVSASTEQFF
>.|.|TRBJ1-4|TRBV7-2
TGTGCCAGCAGCTTAGTACATGGACCACCGGGTGAAAAACTGTTTTTT
CASSLVHGPPGEKLFF
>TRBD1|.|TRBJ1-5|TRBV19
TGTGCCAGTAGTAAAGGGGGCATTAGTCAGCCCCAGCATTTT
CASSKGGISQPQHF
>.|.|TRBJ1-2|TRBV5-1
TGCGCCAGCAGCCTAAACAGTCTGGGTAACTATGGCTACACCTTC
CASSLNSLGNYGYTF
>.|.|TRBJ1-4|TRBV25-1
TGTGCCAGCAGTGACAGAATTACTTCTAGGGAAAAACTGTTTTTT
CASSDRITSREKLFF
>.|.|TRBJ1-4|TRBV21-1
TGTGCCAGCAGCAGTCCGGGAGAAAAACTGTTTTTT
CASSSPGEKLFF